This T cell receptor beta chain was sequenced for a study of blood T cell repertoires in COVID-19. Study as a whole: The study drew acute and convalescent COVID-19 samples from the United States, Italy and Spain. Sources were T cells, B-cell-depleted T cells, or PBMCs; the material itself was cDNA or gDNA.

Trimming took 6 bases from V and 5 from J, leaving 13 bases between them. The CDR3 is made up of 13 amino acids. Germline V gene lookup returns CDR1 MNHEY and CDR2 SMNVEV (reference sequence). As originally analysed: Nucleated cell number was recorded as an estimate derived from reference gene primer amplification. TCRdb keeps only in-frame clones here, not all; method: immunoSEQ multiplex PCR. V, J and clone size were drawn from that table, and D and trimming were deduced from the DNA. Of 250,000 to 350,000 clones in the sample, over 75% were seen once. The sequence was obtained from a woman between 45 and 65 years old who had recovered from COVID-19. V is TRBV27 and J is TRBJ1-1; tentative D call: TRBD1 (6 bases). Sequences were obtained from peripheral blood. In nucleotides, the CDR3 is TGTGCCAGCAGGGTGGGGAGGGGGACTGAAGCTTTCTTT. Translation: CASRVGRGTEAFF.